Listed below are T cell receptor beta chains from one sample, sequenced in a study of blood T cell repertoires in COVID-19. Sequencing used immunoSEQ multiplex PCR; TCRdb keeps in-frame clones, though not all of them. The table shows about 190,000 clones, with roughly 89% occurring only once. Sample: peripheral blood. These receptors were collected from a man aged 45-60 years with acute or convalescent COVID-19. The CDR3 runs from the conserved cysteine through the conserved F or W. D genes are given only for firm matches. The size entry is marked missing in some rows and otherwise reads once, few, many or a size class.

TRBV27	TRBD1	.	TRBJ2-2	TGTGCCAGCAGTGTCAGGGGGCGGCCCGGGGAGCTGTTTTTT	CASSVRGRPGELFF
TRBV10-3	TRBD2	.	TRBJ2-7	TGTGCCATCAGAACAGGAGCGGGAGGGAACCCATACGAGCAGTACTTC	CAIRTGAGGNPYEQYF
TRBV18	.	.	TRBJ1-5	TGTGCCAGCTCACCAACAGGGTGGAATCAGCCCCAGCATTTT	CASSPTGWNQPQHF
TRBV27	TRBD1	.	TRBJ1-1	TGTGCCAGCAGTTTATTAGGTCAGGGGGCGGAGACTGAAGCTTTCTTT	CASSLLGQGAETEAFF
TRBV7-2	.	.	TRBJ1-2	TGTGCCAGCAGCTTAGCGAGCATAGGGGGGGCCTTTGGTGGCTACACCTTC	CASSLASIGGAFGGYTF
TRBV7-2	.	.	TRBJ2-3	TGTGCCAGCAGCTTAGCGCTGTCTAGACTCACGCAGTATTTT	CASSLALSRLTQYF
TRBV19	.	once	TRBJ2-1	TGTGCCAGCCGCCGGGGTCATGAGCAGTTCTTC	CASRRGHEQFF
TRBV27	.	.	TRBJ1-5	TGTGCCAGCAGCCCTCTTGGCGGGGGAGGCAATCAGCCCCAGCATTTT	CASSPLGGGGNQPQHF
TRBV28	.	.	TRBJ1-1	TGTGCCAGCAGTTTCTGGCAGGTGACGAACACTGAAGCTTTCTTT	CASSFWQVTNTEAFF
TRBV11-2	.	.	TRBJ2-4	TGTGCCAGCAGCGAAACAGGGATGAGGGTGGCCAAAAACATTCAGTACTTC	CASSETGMRVAKNIQYF
TRBV28	TRBD1	.	TRBJ1-5	TGTGCCAGCAGGACAGGGCCCCAGCCCCAGCATTTT	CASRTGPQPQHF
TRBV11-2	TRBD1	.	TRBJ2-3	TGTGCCAGCAGGGTGACAGGGGGAGTAGATACGCAGTATTTT	CASRVTGGVDTQYF
TRBV5-1	TRBD1	.	TRBJ1-4	TGCGCCAGCAGCCCCGGGACAGCGTCTAATGAAAAACTGTTTTTT	CASSPGTASNEKLFF
TRBV5-4	.	.	TRBJ1-3	TGTGCCAGCAGCTTGGAAAACAGGTTTTCCTCTGGAAACACCATATATTTT	CASSLENRFSSGNTIYF
TRBV29-1	.	.	TRBJ2-5	TGCAGCGTTCGTCGTCGCGTCAGGGGTAAAGGAGAGACCCAGTACTTC	CSVRRRVRGKGETQYF
TRBV4-1	.	few	TRBJ1-6	TGCGCCAGCAGCCAAGACGCCCAGGGGTATTCACCCCTCCACTTT	CASSQDAQGYSPLHF
TRBV19	.	.	TRBJ2-1	TGTGCCAGTAGTATAGGGCCAGGGGTAGTCAATGAGCAGTTCTTC	CASSIGPGVVNEQFF
TRBV6-4	TRBD1	.	TRBJ2-1	TGTGCCAGCAGTCCGGGACAGGGCTACAATGAGCAGTTCTTC	CASSPGQGYNEQFF
TRBV15	.	.	TRBJ2-1	TGTGCCACCAGCCCCGGACGGGGGGCTGGCTACAATGAGCAGTTCTTC	CATSPGRGAGYNEQFF
TRBV28	TRBD1	.	TRBJ2-1	TGTGCCAGCAGAACTGCCGGGACAGGTTCAGGAGAGCAGTTCTTC	CASRTAGTGSGEQFF
TRBV11-2	.	.	TRBJ2-7	TGTGCCAGCAGCTATCGGGACAAGGGAGAGCAGTACTTC	CASSYRDKGEQYF
TRBV5-1	TRBD2	.	TRBJ2-3	TGCGCCAGCAGCCGGGGACTAGCGGGAGGTCCCTCTAGCACAGATACGCAGTATTTT	CASSRGLAGGPSSTDTQYF
TRBV19	TRBD1	few	TRBJ2-1	TGTGCCAGTAGTGAGAGACAGGGGGGCTCCTACAATGAGCAGTTCTTC	CASSERQGGSYNEQFF
TRBV4-1	.	.	TRBJ2-7	TGCGCCAGCAGCCAAGGATTCGGGGCCTACGAGCAGTACTTC	CASSQGFGAYEQYF
TRBV28	.	.	TRBJ1-5	TGTGCCAGCAGGAGCTTCCTGGGGGGAGATCAGCCCCAGCATTTT	CASRSFLGGDQPQHF
TRBV7-2	TRBD1	.	TRBJ2-7	TGTGCCAGCAACAACCAGCCGGGACAGGGTGTCGAGCAGTACTTC	CASNNQPGQGVEQYF
TRBV5-1	.	.	TRBJ2-3	TGCGCCAGCAGCCAACGGACAGACACAGATACGCAGTATTTT	CASSQRTDTDTQYF
TRBV25-1	.	once	TRBJ1-3	TGTGCCAGCAGTGATCAAGGACAGAAAACGGCCTCTGGAAACACCATATATTTT	CASSDQGQKTASGNTIYF
TRBV5-1	.	.	TRBJ2-5	TGCGCCAGCAGCCCTACGGGGGGCGCGGAGACCCAGTACTTC	CASSPTGGAETQYF
TRBV28	TRBD1	.	TRBJ2-5	TGTGCCAGCACCCCCCCCCGATACAGGGGGCGTCACGAGACCCAGTACTTC	CASTPPRYRGRHETQYF
TRBV10-3	.	.	TRBJ1-5	TGTGCCATCAGTGAGTCGGGGGGAAATCAGCCCCAGCATTTT	CAISESGGNQPQHF
TRBV28	TRBD2	.	TRBJ2-4	TGTGCCAGCACCTCAATCGGGCGACTAGCGAAAAAAAACATTCAGTACTTC	CASTSIGRLAKKNIQYF
TRBV27	TRBD1	.	TRBJ1-6	TGTGCCAGCAGTTTCGGGACAGGAAGTTCACCCCTCCACTTT	CASSFGTGSSPLHF
TRBV5-4	TRBD1	.	TRBJ1-6	TGTGCCAGCAGCTTTACCGGGACAGGGGTCGGTTCACCCCTCCACTTT	CASSFTGTGVGSPLHF
TRBV11-2	.	.	TRBJ2-7	TGTGCCAGCAGCTACAACAGGGGGGGCTCCTACGAGCAGTACTTC	CASSYNRGGSYEQYF
TRBV7-3	.	.	TRBJ2-3	TGTGCCAGCAGCTTAAGTGGGGGGTACACAGATACGCAGTATTTT	CASSLSGGYTDTQYF
TRBV5-1	TRBD1	.	TRBJ2-7	TGCGCCAGCAGCCCTTGGACAGGGGGCGGGTACGAGCAGTACTTC	CASSPWTGGGYEQYF
TRBV29-1	.	.	TRBJ1-2	TGCAGCGCCATGGAGGCGGGGTATGGCTACACCTTC	CSAMEAGYGYTF
TRBV9	TRBD1	few	TRBJ2-7	TGTGCCAGCAGCGTAGCAGGGGGCGAAAGCTCCTACGAGCAGTACTTC	CASSVAGGESSYEQYF
TRBV19	.	.	TRBJ1-5	TGTGCCAGTAGCCTCGGGGTTTTGCCCCAGCATTTT	CASSLGVLPQHF
TRBV5-6	.	.	TRBJ2-3	TGTGCCAGCAGCTTGGTTCGCCAGAGTTACCGGGGCACAGATACGCAGTATTTT	CASSLVRQSYRGTDTQYF
TRBV4-2	TRBD1	.	TRBJ1-4	TGTGCCAGCAGCCCGGGACAGGGGGATGAAAAACTGTTTTTT	CASSPGQGDEKLFF
TRBV10-1	TRBD2	.	TRBJ2-2	TGCGCCAGCAGTGTCGGGAGGGAAACCGGGGAGCTGTTTTTT	CASSVGRETGELFF
TRBV11-3	TRBD2	.	TRBJ2-1	TGTGCCAGCAGCTTAGCGGGGGGGTTAGCGGGAGGATCAGCAGAGCAGTTCTTC	CASSLAGGLAGGSAEQFF
TRBV27	TRBD1	.	TRBJ2-1	TGTGCCAGCAGTGGAGAGTCCCCCACAGGGGCCTCCTACAATGAGCAGTTCTTC	CASSGESPTGASYNEQFF
TRBV29-1	TRBD1	.	TRBJ1-2	TGCAGCGTGACCCTGGGACAGGGGGCCTATGGCTACACCTTC	CSVTLGQGAYGYTF
TRBV27	TRBD2	.	TRBJ2-3	TGTGCCAGCAGTTTGGTGGCGGCTAGCGGGATAATATCAGATACGCAGTATTTT	CASSLVAASGIISDTQYF
TRBV5-1	.	.	TRBJ1-2	TGCGCCAGCAGCTTGGGGCAGAACTATGGCTACACCTTC	CASSLGQNYGYTF
TRBV25-1	.	.	TRBJ2-1	TGTGCCAGCAGTGTGGCAGGGCGACACTACAATGAGCAGTTCTTC	CASSVAGRHYNEQFF
TRBV18	TRBD1	.	TRBJ2-1	TGTGCCAGCTCACCATCGGGACAGGACTCCTACAATGAGCAGTTCTTC	CASSPSGQDSYNEQFF
TRBV29-1	TRBD1	.	TRBJ1-1	TGCAGCGTTCATGGGACAGTAGATGGTTACTCTGAAGCTTTCTTT	CSVHGTVDGYSEAFF
TRBV6-2/TRBV6-3	.	.	TRBJ2-3	TGTGCCAGCAGCTCAGGATATATCACAGATACGCAGTATTTT	CASSSGYITDTQYF
TRBV2	.	once	TRBJ1-5	TGTGCCAGCACTCAGGGGCTCAATCAGCCCCAGCATTTT	CASTQGLNQPQHF
TRBV10-3	TRBD1	.	TRBJ2-3	TGTGCCATCAGGGAACAGGGGGGCACAGATACGCAGTATTTT	CAIREQGGTDTQYF
TRBV30	.	.	TRBJ2-2	TGTGCCTGCGAGTCAGGGGAGAACACCGGGGAGCTGTTTTTT	CACESGENTGELFF
TRBV28	.	.	TRBJ2-7	TGTGCCAGCAGTGCGCCCCCGGGACAACCTACCTACGAGCAGTACTTC	CASSAPPGQPTYEQYF
TRBV6-5	TRBD2	.	TRBJ2-2	TGTGCCAGCATGAGCGGGACCCCGGGCACCGGGGAGCTGTTTTTT	CASMSGTPGTGELFF
TRBV6-5	TRBD2	.	TRBJ2-5	TGTGCCAGCAGTTACTCTTCTAGCGGGTTAGAGACCCAGTACTTC	CASSYSSSGLETQYF
TRBV5-1	TRBD1	.	TRBJ2-7	TGCGCCAGCAGCCGTGAGACAGGGGGTACCCTCGAGCAGTACTTC	CASSRETGGTLEQYF